A single sample gave rise to the 20 T cell receptor beta chains below, sequenced in a study of OX40 agonist ivuxolimab in advanced cancers. The assay was immunoSEQ multiplex PCR, and TCRdb's table has in-frame clones only and misses some. Here the sample spans 9,500 to 15,000 clones, around 83% being singletons. Source: CD4+ or CD8+ T cells sorted from blood, taken in a trial of the OX40 agonist ivuxolimab. The source of these receptors is an adult with an advanced solid tumor such as melanoma, head and neck, liver or kidney cancer.

The J gene is TRBJ1-5, the V gene TRBV7-8; D might be TRBD1 (6 bases). V was clipped by 0 bases and J by 3 bases, with 9 bases between them. Germline V lookup: CDR1 SGHVS, CDR2 FQNEAQ. This CDR3 region has 15 residues. The CDR3 spells CASSLADSPNQPQHF. CDR3 nucleotides: TGTGCCAGCAGCTTAGCGGACAGCCCCAATCAGCCCCAGCATTTT.

V is TRBV18 and J is TRBJ1-6, with D unresolved. The CDR3 is 16 amino acids. Germline V gene data show CDR1 as KGHSH and CDR2 as LQKENI. V lost 3 bases and J 7 bases, leaving 16 bases between the germline ends. CDR3 sequence reads: CASSPAISGRNSPLHF. In DNA, the CDR3 is TGTGCCAGCTCACCCGCTATATCCGGACGGAATTCACCCCTCCACTTT.

The CDR3 DNA sequence: TGTGCCAGCAGTTTAAGAGCGGGGGGGCCGAATGAGCAGTTCTTC. Translating it yields CASSLRAGGPNEQFF. The rearrangement links TRBV27 to TRBJ2-1; 10 positions agree with TRBD2. Germline-derived CDR1 and CDR2 are MNHEY and SMNVEV (reference sequence). The CDR3 has 15 residues. The ends lost 2 bases at V and 7 bases at J; junction bases unmatched: 5.

This clone appeared a few times. V gene TRBV6-5 combines with J gene TRBJ1-1, with a possible D match to TRBD1 (6 bases). Germline values: CDR1 MNHEY, CDR2 SVGAGI. V lost 2 bases and J lost 3, with 13 bases in between. The CDR3 has 15 amino acids. The CDR3 here is CASSYHTGWDTEAFF. The CDR3 nucleotides are TGTGCCAGCAGTTACCACACAGGGTGGGACACTGAAGCTTTCTTT.

V gene TRBV5-8 combines with J gene TRBJ2-2; perhaps TRBD1 as D (9 bases). From germline, CDR1 is SGHTS and CDR2 YDEGEE. The CDR3 is 18 amino acids. Trimming cost V 3 bases and J 4 bases, with 22 bases left between them. DNA of the CDR3: TGTGCCAGCAGCTCTTTTAGCGGGACAGGGTTGTTCACCGGGGAGCTGTTTTTT. Its translation: CASSSFSGTGLFTGELFF.

The chain carries TRBV7-2 and TRBJ1-5; the match to TRBD1 covers 8 bases. This CDR3 contains 14 residues. CDR1 and CDR2 from the germline V gene are SGHTA and FQGNSA. Unmatched junction bases numbered 5, after V lost 4 bases and J lost 6 bases. The DNA for the CDR3 is TGTGCCAGCAGCTGGACAGGGCAGGGTCAGCCCCAGCATTTT. It is translated as CASSWTGQGQPQHF. Variable domain in full (rest from reference TRBV7-2 and TRBJ1-5): GAGVSQSPSNKVTEKGKDVELRCDPISGHTALYWYRQSLGQGLEFLIYFQGNSAPDKSGLPSDRFSAERTGGSVSTLTIQRTQQEDSAVYLCASSWTGQGQPQHFGDGTRLSIL.

The chain links TRBV11-2 to TRBJ2-1; 8 nucleotides align to TRBD2. The junction had 12 bases not matched to a gene; V was cut back by 2 bases and J by 12 bases. The CDR3 has 15 amino acids. The germline CDR1 and CDR2 sequences are SGHAT and FQNNGV. The CDR3 DNA reads as TGTGCCAGCAGCTTACTGAGAAGCGGGGGAGTCGGGCAGTTCTTC. It is translated as CASSLLRSGGVGQFF.

This clone was observed once. The CDR3 DNA reads TGTGCCAGCAGCGGCTACACCCATGGGGATTCACCCCTCCACTTT. Translating gives CASSGYTHGDSPLHF. This sequence joins TRBV9 and TRBJ1-6; D is unclear. Trimming stripped 3 bases from V and 8 bases from J, with 15 bases between. Germline-derived CDR1 and CDR2 are SGDLS and YYNGEE. CDR3 length equals 15 residues.

In regard to this clone: This CDR3 is also generated by other DNA sequences in the sample. The chain combines TRBV19 with TRBJ1-1; the D is unclear. The CDR3 is made up of 13 amino acids. V gave up 1 base and J gave up 1 base, with 4 bases separating them. From germline, CDR1 is LNHDA and CDR2 SQIVND (reference sequence). The DNA of the CDR3 is TGTGCCAGTAGTATAGGCAGGAACACTGAAGCTTTCTTT. Translating it yields CASSIGRNTEAFF.

The gene calls are TRBV7-1 and TRBJ2-7; 13 nucleotides match TRBD2. TRBV7-1 is noted as an ORF with a role that remains uncertain. With V trimmed by 4 bases and J by 7 bases, 19 bases remained unmatched. The CDR3 sequence is 19 residues long. CDR3 loop: CASSFGLAGAPVPSLEQYF. As DNA, the CDR3 is TGTGCCAGCAGCTTCGGACTAGCGGGAGCCCCTGTACCGAGCTTAGAGCAGTACTTC.

The chain is built from TRBV7-2 and TRBJ1-2; 11 bases map to TRBD1. The CDR3 extends over 15 amino acids. J lost 7 bases, V lost 4 bases, and 8 bases had no gene match. From germline, CDR1 is SGHTA and CDR2 FQGNSA. CDR3 DNA: TGTGCCAGCAGCTCATTCGGACAGGGGGCGGTTGGCTACACCTTC. This sequence encodes CASSSFGQGAVGYTF.

The rearrangement uses TRBV6-5 and TRBJ2-1; D gene ambiguous. The CDR3 length is 13 residues. V was pared by 6 bases and J by 4 bases, with 10 bases between. Germline V gives CDR1 MNHEY, CDR2 SVGAGI. The CDR3 region is CASRERPYNEQFF. The CDR3 nucleotides read TGTGCCAGCAGGGAAAGGCCGTACAATGAGCAGTTCTTC.

This clone counts as medium-sized (0.01 to 0.1%). The chain links TRBV19 to TRBJ2-3; possibly TRBD1 for D (5 bases). CDR3 length: 14 residues. In germline, CDR1 is LNHDA, CDR2 SQIVND (reference sequence). Trimming shortened V by 3 bases and J by 0 bases, and 7 bases separated the two germline ends. DNA of the CDR3: TGTGCCAGTAGTATGGGGCGGAGCACAGATACGCAGTATTTT. This codes for CASSMGRSTDTQYF.

V gene TRBV27 combines with J gene TRBJ1-1; 10 positions agree with TRBD1. The CDR3 is made up of 15 amino acids. Trimming cost V 6 bases and J 4 bases; bases outside gene matches: 8. CDR1 MNHEY and CDR2 SMNVEV come from the germline V gene (reference sequence). The CDR3 bases are TGTGCCAGCAGAACATCCGGGACAGGGGTCACTGAAGCTTTCTTT. It specifies CASRTSGTGVTEAFF.

With respect to this clone: The germline gene is not matched at one end of the junction; a read error may be the cause. Here the CDR3 DNA reads TGTGCCAGCAGTTACCCCTCCACTGAGGCTTTCTTT. Translated: CASSYPSTEAFF. The chain is built from TRBV6-6 and TRBJ1-1; D gene uncertain. In germline, CDR1 is MNHNY, CDR2 SVGAGI (reference sequence). This CDR3 has 12 amino acids.

The chain is built from TRBV7-9 and TRBJ2-5; 16 bases line up with TRBD2. Per germline, CDR1 SEHNR and CDR2 FQNEAQ (reference sequence). This CDR3 comprises 18 residues. With 5 bases clipped from V and 0 bases from J, the junction kept 6 bases outside the gene matches. The CDR3 bases are TGTGCCAGCAGCGTCGGGACTAGCGGGGGGGGAGACCAAGAGACCCAGTACTTC. Translated, it gives CASSVGTSGGGDQETQYF. Full variable domain (outside the CDR3, taken from reference TRBV7-9 and TRBJ2-5): DTGVSQNPRHKITKRGQNVTFRCDPISEHNRLYWYRQTLGQGPEFLTYFQNEAQLEKSRLLSDRFSAERPKGSFSTLEIQRTEQGDSAMYLCASSVGTSGGGDQETQYFGPGTRLLVL.

The V call is TRBV4-1, the J call TRBJ2-3, with a tentative D call TRBD2 (6 bases). Trimming removed 0 bases from V and 2 bases from J, with 12 bases in between. CDR3 length equals 16 residues. Looked up from germline, CDR1 is MGHRA and CDR2 is YSYEKL. The CDR3 region is CASSQDHGLLTDTQYF. The CDR3 DNA is TGCGCCAGCAGCCAAGATCACGGACTACTCACAGATACGCAGTATTTT.

To note about this clone: A read error may account for a junction end that differs from germline. V gene TRBV4-1 combines with J gene TRBJ2-2; 9 nucleotides match TRBD2. The CDR3 contains 17 residues. Germline V gene data show CDR1 as MGHRA and CDR2 as YSYEKL. The CDR3 sequence: CASRQGSGGANTGELFF. CDR3 bases: TGCGCCAGCCGCCAAGGTAGCGGGGGCGCGAACACCGGGGAGCTGTTTTTT.

The CDR3 reads CASSSPNTEAFF. The CDR3 DNA is TGTGCCAGCAGTTCTCCCAACACTGAAGCTTTCTTT. The rearrangement links TRBV6-1 to TRBJ1-1; no reliable D call. The germline V gene encodes CDR1 MNHNS and CDR2 SASEGT. The germline V and J ends were trimmed by 5 bases and 2 bases, with 6 bases remaining between them. The CDR3 sequence is 12 residues long.

This chain joins TRBV14 and TRBJ2-1; D possibly uses TRBD1 or TRBD2 (5 bases each). Between the trimmed V and J ends, which lost 6 bases and 5 bases, there was a span of 17 bases. Germline V gene sequence: CDR1 SGHDN, CDR2 FVKESK. This CDR3 is 15 amino acids long. The CDR3 reads CASSSLLGTNNEQFF. The DNA of the CDR3 is TGTGCCAGCAGTTCACTCTTGGGGACCAACAATGAGCAGTTCTTC.